What follows are 5 T cell receptor beta chains derived from one specimen sequenced in a study of blood T cell repertoires in COVID-19. Only in-frame clones appear in the TCRdb table, and some are missing; sequencing was by immunoSEQ multiplex PCR. The table has about 59,000 clones, around 79% seen once; the top ten hold about 15%. Sequences were obtained from peripheral blood. The receptors come from a woman between 65 and 79 years old with acute or convalescent COVID-19.

As DNA, the CDR3 is TGTGCCAGCAGCGCCCAGGGGCGGTTGAACACTGAAGCTTTCTTT. Amino acid sequence: CASSAQGRLNTEAFF. This chain uses TRBV5-4 with TRBJ1-1; weak D call: TRBD1 (6 bases). CDR3 length equals 15 residues. Germline-derived CDR1 and CDR2 are SGHNT and YYREEE (reference sequence). Trimming stripped 4 bases from V and 0 bases from J, with 13 bases between.

The genes are TRBV6-5 and TRBJ1-5, with unresolved D. The germline CDR1 and CDR2 sequences are MNHEY and SVGAGI. The V gene lost 6 bases and the J gene lost 4 bases, with 7 bases spanning the gap. The CDR3 sequence is 12 residues long. The CDR3 bases are TGTGCCAGCAGGTTCCTTAATCAGCCCCAGCATTTT. Translated: CASRFLNQPQHF.

This chain links TRBV19 with TRBJ2-7; maybe TRBD1 (6 bases). Germline CDR1 and CDR2: LNHDA and SQIVND (reference sequence). V dropped 5 bases and J dropped 5 bases, with 13 bases sitting between them. The CDR3 totals 13 residues. CDR3 nucleotides: TGTGCCAGTAGTTACAGGGTTTACCACGAGCAGTACTTC. Protein: CASSYRVYHEQYF. The full variable domain, with the rest looked up from reference TRBV19 and TRBJ2-7, is DGGITQSPKYLFRKEGQNVTLSCEQNLNHDAMYWYRQDPGQGLRLIYYSQIVNDFQKGDIAEGYSVSREKKESFPLTVTSAQKNPTAFYLCASSYRVYHEQYFGPGTRLTVT.

The gene calls are TRBV5-4 and TRBJ1-3; 7 bases match TRBD1. V was clipped by 7 bases and J by 4 bases; unmatched bases: 8. This CDR3 is built from 14 residues. Germline CDR1 is SGHNT and CDR2 is YYREEE (reference sequence). The CDR3 region is CASGLQGSGNTIYF. CDR3 DNA sequence: TGTGCCAGCGGATTACAGGGGTCCGGAAACACCATATATTTT.

This chain joins TRBV15 and TRBJ1-1, with 10 bases lining up with TRBD1. Germline trimming cut 0 bases from V and 7 bases from J; bases unmatched to any gene: 11. This CDR3 is built from 17 residues. Germline V gives CDR1 LNHNV, CDR2 YYDKDF (reference sequence). CDR3 DNA: TGTGCCACCAGCAGAGATCGAATGGGACAGGGGCAGGGTGAAGCTTTCTTT. It translates to CATSRDRMGQGQGEAFF.